This TCR beta chain is drawn from a study of identical twins. TCRdb fed the 5' RACE reads into MiXCR, producing one record per CDR3 protein. The sample lists 450,000 or so distinct CDR3 sequences; approximately 15% were seen once. With no exceptions, donors were healthy Caucasians. The germline gives CDR1 MNHEY, CDR2 SVGAGI. The V and J ends lost 2 bases and 5 bases respectively, with 6 bases between them. CDR3 length equals 12 residues. The sample also formed part of further work on yellow fever vaccine responses in identical twins.

The source is a woman aged 18-29 years in good health. This chain links TRBV6-5 with TRBJ1-2; D ambiguous. Sequences were obtained from CD4+ T cells sorted from blood. In nucleotides, the CDR3 is TGTGCCAGCAGTTACCGGGAGTATGGCTACACCTTC. Its translation is CASSYREYGYTF.